This T cell receptor (beta chain) originates from a study of blood T cell repertoires in COVID-19. Study-level background: Samples came from the United States, Italy and Spain, spanning acute and convalescent COVID-19. In each case, the material was cDNA or gDNA derived from T cells, B-cell-depleted T cells, or PBMCs.

In the original processing: Amplification with reference gene primers provided the estimates of nucleated cell counts. Data came from immunoSEQ multiplex PCR; TCRdb stores just in-frame clones and leaves some out. The DNA was the basis for D and trimming; V, J and clone size are from that table. The table lists 200,000 to 250,000 clones, 80% to 90% of them singletons, with approximately 6% in the top ten. The sequenced sample consisted of peripheral blood. The source of this sequence is a man older than 75 with acute or convalescent COVID-19.

The CDR3 is CARSHNYLPRDRGRGNTEAFF. DNA for the CDR3: TGTGCCAGAAGCCACAATTACCTTCCCCGGGACAGGGGGCGCGGGAACACTGAAGCTTTCTTT. This chain connects TRBV5-3 to TRBJ1-1, with 12 bases aligning to TRBD1. Being an ORF, TRBV5-3 has a function that is uncertain. This CDR3 has 21 residues. V lost 4 bases to trimming and J lost 1 base; unmatched junction nucleotides: 20.